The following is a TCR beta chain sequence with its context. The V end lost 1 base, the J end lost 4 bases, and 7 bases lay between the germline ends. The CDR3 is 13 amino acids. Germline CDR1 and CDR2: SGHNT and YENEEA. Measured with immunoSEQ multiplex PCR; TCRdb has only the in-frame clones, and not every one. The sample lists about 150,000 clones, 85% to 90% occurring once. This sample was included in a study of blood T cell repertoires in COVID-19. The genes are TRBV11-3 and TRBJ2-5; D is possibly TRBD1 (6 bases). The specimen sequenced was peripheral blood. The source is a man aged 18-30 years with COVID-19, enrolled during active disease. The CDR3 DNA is TGTGCCAGCAGCTTAGCCAGGGGAGAGACCCAGTACTTC. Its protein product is CASSLARGETQYF.